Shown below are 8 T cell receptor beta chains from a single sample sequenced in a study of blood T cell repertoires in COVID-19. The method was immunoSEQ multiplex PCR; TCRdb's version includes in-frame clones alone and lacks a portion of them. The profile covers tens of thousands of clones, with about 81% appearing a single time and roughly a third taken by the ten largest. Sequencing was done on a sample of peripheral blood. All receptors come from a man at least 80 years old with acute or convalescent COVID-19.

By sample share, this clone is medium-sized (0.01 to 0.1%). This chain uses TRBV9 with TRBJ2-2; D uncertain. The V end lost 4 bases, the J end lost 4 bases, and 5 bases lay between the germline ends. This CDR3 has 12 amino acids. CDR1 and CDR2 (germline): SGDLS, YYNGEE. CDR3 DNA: TGTGCCAGCAGCTCCCGCACCGGGGAGCTGTTTTTT. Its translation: CASSSRTGELFF.

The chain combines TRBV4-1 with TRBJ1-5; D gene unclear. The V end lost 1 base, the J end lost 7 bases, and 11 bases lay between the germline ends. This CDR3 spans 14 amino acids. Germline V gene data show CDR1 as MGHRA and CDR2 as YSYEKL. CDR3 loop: CASSQGGSGQPQHF. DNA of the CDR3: TGCGCCAGCAGCCAAGGAGGGTCGGGGCAGCCCCAGCATTTT.

The CDR3 DNA reads as TGTGCCATCAGTTCTCGCTTTCGGGGGATGAGTGGCTACACCTTC. Its translation is CAISSRFRGMSGYTF. This chain uses TRBV10-3 with TRBJ1-2; D might be TRBD1 (5 bases). The CDR3 runs to 15 residues. V was trimmed by 5 bases and J by 7 bases, leaving 20 bases between them. CDR1 and CDR2 (germline): ENHRY, SYGVKD.

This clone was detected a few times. The CDR3, as DNA: TGTGCCAGCAGCTTAGCATCTAGCACAGATACGCAGTATTTT. Amino acid sequence: CASSLASSTDTQYF. This chain connects TRBV7-2 to TRBJ2-3; no clear D gene. The germline V and J ends were trimmed by 0 bases and 0 bases, with 4 bases remaining between them. The CDR3 sequence is 14 residues long. The germline CDR1 and CDR2 sequences are SGHTA and FQGNSA.

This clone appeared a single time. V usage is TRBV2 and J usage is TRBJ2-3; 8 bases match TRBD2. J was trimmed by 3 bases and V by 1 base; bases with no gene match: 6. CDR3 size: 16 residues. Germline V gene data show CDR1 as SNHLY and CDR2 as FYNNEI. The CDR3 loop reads CASSEGTRGVTDTQYF. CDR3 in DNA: TGTGCCAGCAGTGAAGGCACGCGGGGGGTAACAGATACGCAGTATTTT.

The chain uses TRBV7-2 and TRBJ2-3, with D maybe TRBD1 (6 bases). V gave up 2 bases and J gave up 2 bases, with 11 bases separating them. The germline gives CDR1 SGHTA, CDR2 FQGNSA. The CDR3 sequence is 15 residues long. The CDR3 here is CASSLRGTYTDTQYF. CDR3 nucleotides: TGTGCCAGCAGCTTAAGGGGGACCTACACAGATACGCAGTATTTT.

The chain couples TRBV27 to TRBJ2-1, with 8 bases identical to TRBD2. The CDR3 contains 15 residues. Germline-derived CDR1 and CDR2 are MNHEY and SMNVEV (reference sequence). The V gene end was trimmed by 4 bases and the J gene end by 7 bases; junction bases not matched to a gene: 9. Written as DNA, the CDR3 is TGTGCCAGCAGTTCACCGGGACTAGTCGTTAATGAGCAGTTCTTC. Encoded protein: CASSSPGLVVNEQFF.

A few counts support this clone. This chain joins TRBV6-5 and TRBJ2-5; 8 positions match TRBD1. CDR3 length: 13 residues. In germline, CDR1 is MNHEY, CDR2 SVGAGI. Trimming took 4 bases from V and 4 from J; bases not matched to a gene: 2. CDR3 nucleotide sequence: TGTGCCAGCAGTTGGGACAGGAGAGAGACCCAGTACTTC. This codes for CASSWDRRETQYF.